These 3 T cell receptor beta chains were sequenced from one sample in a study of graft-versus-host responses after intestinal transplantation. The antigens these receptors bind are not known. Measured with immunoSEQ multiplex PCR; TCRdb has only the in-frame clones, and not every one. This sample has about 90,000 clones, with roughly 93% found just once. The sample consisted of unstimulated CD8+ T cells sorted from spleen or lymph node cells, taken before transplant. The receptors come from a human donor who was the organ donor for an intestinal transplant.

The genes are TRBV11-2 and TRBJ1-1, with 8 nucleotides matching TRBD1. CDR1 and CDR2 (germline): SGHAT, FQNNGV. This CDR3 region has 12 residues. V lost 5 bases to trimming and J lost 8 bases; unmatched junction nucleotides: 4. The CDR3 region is CASSPWTGEAFF. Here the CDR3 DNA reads TGTGCCAGCAGCCCTTGGACAGGGGAAGCTTTCTTT.

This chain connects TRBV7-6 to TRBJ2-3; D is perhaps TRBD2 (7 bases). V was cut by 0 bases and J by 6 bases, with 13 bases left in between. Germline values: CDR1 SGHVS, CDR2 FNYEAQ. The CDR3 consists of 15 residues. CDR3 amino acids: CASSLAGGGSDTQYF. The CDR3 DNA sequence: TGTGCCAGCAGCTTAGCTGGCGGGGGCAGCGATACGCAGTATTTT.

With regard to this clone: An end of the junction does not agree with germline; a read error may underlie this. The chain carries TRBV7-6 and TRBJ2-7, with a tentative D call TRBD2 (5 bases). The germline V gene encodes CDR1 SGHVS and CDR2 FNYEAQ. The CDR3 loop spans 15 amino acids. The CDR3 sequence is CASSLARGSSHEQYF. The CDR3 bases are TGTGCCAGCAGCTTAGCTAGAGGGAGCTCCCACGAGCAGTACTTC. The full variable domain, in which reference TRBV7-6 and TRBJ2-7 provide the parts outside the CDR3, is GAGVSQSPRYKVTKRGQDVALRCDPISGHVSLYWYRQALGQGPEFLTYFNYEAQQDKSGLPNDRFSAERPEGSISTLTIQRTEQRDSAMYRCASSLARGSSHEQYFGPGTRLTVT.